This T cell receptor beta chain was sequenced during a study of blood T cell repertoires in COVID-19 (TCRdb year 2020). In terms of the full investigation: The collaborator samples originated in the United States, Italy and Spain and spanned the acute and convalescent phases of COVID-19. Samples were obtained from the ongoing ImmuneRACE study (first 160 participants) and from 1,000 to 1,500 subjects provided by 6 global collaborators. The sample metadata nearly always contained a de-identified subject ID, COVID-19 status, age in years and sex. The material from the prospective study consisted of cDNA or gDNA derived from T cells, B-cell-depleted T cells, or PBMCs. Where HLA class I and class II types were available, the types were taken from metadata supplied by the sample provider, not from assay-based typing. Subjects who had been exposed to COVID-19, were actively infected with it, or had recovered from it provided the deeply sampled blood TCRbeta repertoires that made up the dataset. The repertoires were made available in a free public database intended to serve as a resource for research on the immune response to SARS-CoV-2.

The paper's findings and limits, for the study overall: Clinical and demographic metadata were provided uncurated, with the amount varying by source and participant.

TCRbeta CDR3 regions were amplified from genomic DNA using the immunoSEQ Assay, a bias-controlled multiplex PCR. For the original study's pipeline: Nucleated cell counts per sample were estimated from amplification of reference gene primers within the assay. To quantify the absolute abundance of each unique TCRbeta CDR3 rearrangement, sequence reads were collapsed and filtered. For each sample, productive Simpson clonality was calculated as the square root of Simpson's diversity index across productive rearrangements. What TCRdb holds here is the immuneACCESS table cut down to in-frame rearrangements. Part of the clones is not present; checked against another copy, under half of the missing clones reflect an unresolved V gene, and the others are unexplained. V and J calls and clone size come straight from that table; D and trimming were deduced from the DNA. This sample is represented by about 310,000 clones; around 90% of them were singletons. Clones ranked in the top ten supply around 4.4% of the sample.

CDR1 SGDLS and CDR2 YYNGEE were looked up in the germline V gene. The CDR3, from cysteine to phenylalanine, totals 17 residues. The read is trimmed to its CDR3 DNA, 51 bases read in frame from base 1. Relative to germline, V is 0 bases shorter and J is 0 bases shorter, with 14 bases between their ends. In regard to this clone: Which antigen it targets is not known. It has no much larger one-base neighbor in the sample; base qualities were not kept.

Enrolling through a virtual design, the prospective study's participants ranged in age from about 18 to 100 years and lived across more than 20 United States geographic areas. To assign participants to cohorts, the prospective study relied on clinical history that participants themselves reported in a screening survey and a study questionnaire. In the prospective study, mobile phlebotomists collected whole blood, serum and a nasopharyngeal or oropharyngeal swab from each participant. Prospective study participants could optionally give additional blood draws and questionnaires over a roughly 2-month period. Blood samples from the prospective study were shipped frozen or at room temperature prior to DNA extraction.

The sequence derives from a woman aged 18-30 years with acute COVID-19. The sequence is built from TRBV9 and TRBJ2-3; a weak D assignment points to TRBD1 (5 bases agree). Sequenced material: PBMCs or T cells enriched from blood (not recorded which). The CDR3 amino acid sequence is: CASSVGQQAFSTDTQYF. The DNA is as follows: TGTGCCAGCAGCGTAGGTCAACAGGCTTTTAGCACAGATACGCAGTATTTT.